The sequence of this T cell receptor beta chain was determined in a study of PD-1 blockade in classical Hodgkin lymphoma. In regard to this clone: Its matching antigen is unknown.

All trial patients relapsed after autologous stem cell transplantation. Findings of the study overall: By C4D1, diversity of CD4+ TCRs had risen significantly, whereas that of CD8+ TCRs had not. Complete responders possessed baseline diversity comparable to newly diagnosed patients.

Assay: immunoSEQ multiplex PCR; the TCRdb copy retains only in-frame clones and omits some. The table lists 20,000 to 30,000 clones, about 70% of them singletons, with approximately 3.4% in the top ten. The CDR3 runs 15 residues. Germline-derived CDR1 and CDR2 are LGHNA and YSLEER. V shed 1 base and J shed 1 base, with 8 bases lying between them. Sequencing was performed on peripheral blood mononuclear cells (PBMCs), taken at baseline. This clonotype was sampled from a human donor with classical Hodgkin lymphoma. The chain uses TRBV4-3 and TRBJ1-3; D remains unclear. CDR3 coding DNA: TGCGCCAGCAGCCAAGGGGCAGGATCTGGAAACACCATATATTTT. Its protein is CASSQGAGSGNTIYF.